This T cell receptor (beta chain) is drawn from a study of shared clonotypes between healthy human individuals. In the naive CD8 group, cells lacked CD45RO and were positively selected for CCR7, so terminally differentiated effector memory CD45RA+ cells were left out. The CDR3 loop spans 15 amino acids. CDR1 and CDR2 (germline): SGHAT, FQNNGV. Trimming shortened V by 2 bases and J by 6 bases, and 15 bases separated the two germline ends. Turning to this clone: Its cognate antigen is unknown.

Study-level results: Some naive CD4 clonotypes, roughly 5%, turned up in common across a handful of donors.

The deep-level immunoSEQ assay was used. Assay: immunoSEQ multiplex PCR; the TCRdb copy retains only in-frame clones and omits some. The sample records about 2.2 million clones, roughly 93% being singletons. This receptor was taken from a young man in good health. Some clones in this sample may be carry-over from other donors' samples. The chain recombines TRBV11-2 with TRBJ2-3; no clear D gene. The specimen was naive CD8+ T cells from PBMCs. CDR3 nucleotides: TGTGCCAGCAGCTTAACGGCTATACCGGCTGATACGCAGTATTTT. Amino acid sequence: CASSLTAIPADTQYF. The entire variable domain, with the rest obtained from reference TRBV11-2 and TRBJ2-3, is as follows: EAGVAQSPRYKIIEKRQSVAFWCNPISGHATLYWYQQILGQGPKLLIQFQNNGVVDDSQLPKDRFSAERLKGVDSTLKIQPAKLEDSAVYLCASSLTAIPADTQYFGPGTRLTVL.